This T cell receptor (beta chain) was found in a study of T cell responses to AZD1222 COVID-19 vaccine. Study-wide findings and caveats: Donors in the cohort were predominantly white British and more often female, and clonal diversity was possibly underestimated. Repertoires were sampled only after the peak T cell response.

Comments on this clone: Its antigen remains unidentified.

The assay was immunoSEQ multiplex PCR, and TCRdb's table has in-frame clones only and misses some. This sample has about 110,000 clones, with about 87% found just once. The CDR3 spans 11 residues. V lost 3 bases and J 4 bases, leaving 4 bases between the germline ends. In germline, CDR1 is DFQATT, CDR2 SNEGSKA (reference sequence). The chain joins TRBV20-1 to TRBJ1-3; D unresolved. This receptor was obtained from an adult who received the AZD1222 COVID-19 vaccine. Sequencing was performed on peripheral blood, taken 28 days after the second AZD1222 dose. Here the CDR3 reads CSASLGNTIYF. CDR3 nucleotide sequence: TGCAGTGCTAGTCTGGGAAACACCATATATTTT.